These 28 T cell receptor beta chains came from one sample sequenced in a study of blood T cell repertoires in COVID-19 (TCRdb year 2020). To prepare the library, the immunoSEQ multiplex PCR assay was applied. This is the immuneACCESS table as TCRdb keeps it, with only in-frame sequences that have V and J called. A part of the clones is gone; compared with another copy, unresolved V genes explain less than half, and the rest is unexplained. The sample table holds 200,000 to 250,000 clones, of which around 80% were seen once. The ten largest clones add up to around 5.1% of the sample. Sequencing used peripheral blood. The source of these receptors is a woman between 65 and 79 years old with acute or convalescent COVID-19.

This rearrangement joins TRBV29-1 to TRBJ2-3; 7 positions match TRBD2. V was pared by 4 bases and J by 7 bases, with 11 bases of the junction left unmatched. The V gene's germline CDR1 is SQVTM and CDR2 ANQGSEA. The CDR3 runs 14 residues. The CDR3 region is CSVVGGRAKNTQYF. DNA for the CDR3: TGCAGCGTTGTGGGGGGGAGGGCCAAAAATACGCAGTATTTT.

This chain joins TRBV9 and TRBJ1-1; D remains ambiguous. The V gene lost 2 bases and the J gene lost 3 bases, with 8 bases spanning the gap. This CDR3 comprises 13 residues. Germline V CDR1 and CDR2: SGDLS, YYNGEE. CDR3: CASSVDLDTEAFF. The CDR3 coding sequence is TGTGCCAGCAGCGTCGACTTAGACACTGAAGCTTTCTTT.

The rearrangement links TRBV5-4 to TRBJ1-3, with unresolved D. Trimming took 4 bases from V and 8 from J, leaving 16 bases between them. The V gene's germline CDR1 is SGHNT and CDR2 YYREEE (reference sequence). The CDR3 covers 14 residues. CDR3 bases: TGTGCCAGCAGCCCGGACTCGACGACGGACACCATATATTTT. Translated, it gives CASSPDSTTDTIYF.

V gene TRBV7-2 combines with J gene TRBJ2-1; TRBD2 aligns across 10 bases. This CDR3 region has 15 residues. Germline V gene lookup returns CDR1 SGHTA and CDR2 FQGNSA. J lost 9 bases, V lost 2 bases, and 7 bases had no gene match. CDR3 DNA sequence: TGTGCCAGCAGCTTAACGGCTAGCGGGAGTCGTGAGCAGTTCTTC. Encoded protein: CASSLTASGSREQFF.

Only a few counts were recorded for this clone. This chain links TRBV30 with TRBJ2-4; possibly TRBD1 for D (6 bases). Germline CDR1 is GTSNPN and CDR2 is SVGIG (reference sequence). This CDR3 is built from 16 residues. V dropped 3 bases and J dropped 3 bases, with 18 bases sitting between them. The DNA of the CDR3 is TGTGCCTGGAGCTATCTACAGGGACGGGGCAAAAACATTCAGTACTTC. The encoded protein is CAWSYLQGRGKNIQYF.

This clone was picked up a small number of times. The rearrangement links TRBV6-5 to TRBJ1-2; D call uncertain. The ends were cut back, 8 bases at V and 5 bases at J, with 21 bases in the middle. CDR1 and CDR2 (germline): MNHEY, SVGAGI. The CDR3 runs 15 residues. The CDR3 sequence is CASSWALGQHYGYTF. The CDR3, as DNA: TGTGCCAGCTCCTGGGCCCTTGGTCAGCATTATGGCTACACCTTC.

This CDR3 is CASSLVQNTGELFF. The CDR3 DNA follows: TGTGCCAGCAGTTTGGTACAGAACACCGGGGAGCTGTTTTTT. V is TRBV27 and J is TRBJ2-2; D call uncertain. CDR3 size: 14 residues. V lost 3 bases, J lost 1 base, and 6 bases lay in between. The V gene's germline CDR1 is MNHEY and CDR2 SMNVEV (reference sequence).

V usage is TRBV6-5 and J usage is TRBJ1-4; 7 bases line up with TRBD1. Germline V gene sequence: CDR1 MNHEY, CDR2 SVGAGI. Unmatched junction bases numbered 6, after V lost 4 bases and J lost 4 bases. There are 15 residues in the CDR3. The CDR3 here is CASSSGQAINEKLFF. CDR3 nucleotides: TGTGCCAGCAGTTCTGGACAGGCGATTAATGAAAAACTGTTTTTT.

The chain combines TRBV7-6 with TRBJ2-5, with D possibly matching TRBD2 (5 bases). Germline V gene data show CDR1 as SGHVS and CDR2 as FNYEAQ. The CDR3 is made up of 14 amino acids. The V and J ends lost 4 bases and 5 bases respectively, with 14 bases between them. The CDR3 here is CASSSLGGQETQYF. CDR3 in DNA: TGTGCCAGCAGCTCACTAGGAGGTCAGGAGACCCAGTACTTC.

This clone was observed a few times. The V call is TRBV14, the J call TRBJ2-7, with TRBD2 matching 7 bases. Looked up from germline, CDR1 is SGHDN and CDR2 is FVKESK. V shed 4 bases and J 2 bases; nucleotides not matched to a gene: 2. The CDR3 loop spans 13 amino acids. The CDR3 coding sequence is TGTGCCAGCAGCCGGGGGGGTACCTACGAGCAGTACTTC. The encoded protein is CASSRGGTYEQYF.

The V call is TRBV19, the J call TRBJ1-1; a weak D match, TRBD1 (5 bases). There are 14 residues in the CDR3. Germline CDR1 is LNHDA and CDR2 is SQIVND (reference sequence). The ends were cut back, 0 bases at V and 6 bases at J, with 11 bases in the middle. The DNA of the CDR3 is TGTGCCAGTAGTATAGATTGGGGGAGGTCTGAAGCTTTCTTT. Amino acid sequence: CASSIDWGRSEAFF.

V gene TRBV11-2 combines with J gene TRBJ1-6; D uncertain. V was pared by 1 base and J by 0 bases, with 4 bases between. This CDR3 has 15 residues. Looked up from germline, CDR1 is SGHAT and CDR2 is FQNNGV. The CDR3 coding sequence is TGTGCCAGCAGCTTAGTCGGCTCCTATAATTCACCCCTCCACTTT. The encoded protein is CASSLVGSYNSPLHF.

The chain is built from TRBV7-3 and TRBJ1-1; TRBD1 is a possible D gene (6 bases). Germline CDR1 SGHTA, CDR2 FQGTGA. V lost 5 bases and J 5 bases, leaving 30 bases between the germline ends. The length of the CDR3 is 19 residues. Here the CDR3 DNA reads TGTGCCAGCAGCCTTATGGGATATATCTCTGGGGGCGCAGGGACTGAAGCTTTCTTT. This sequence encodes CASSLMGYISGGAGTEAFF. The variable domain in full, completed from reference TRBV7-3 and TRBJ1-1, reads GAGVSQTPSNKVTEKGKYVELRCDPISGHTALYWYRQSLGQGPEFLIYFQGTGAADDSGLPNDRFFAVRPEGSVSTLKIQRTERGDSAVYLCASSLMGYISGGAGTEAFFGQGTRLTVV.

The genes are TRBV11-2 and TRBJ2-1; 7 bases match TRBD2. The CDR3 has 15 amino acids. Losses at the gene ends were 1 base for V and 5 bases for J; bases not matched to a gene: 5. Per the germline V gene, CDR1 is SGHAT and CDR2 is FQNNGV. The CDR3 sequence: CASSLGSGLNNEQFF. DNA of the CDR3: TGTGCCAGCAGCTTAGGTAGCGGGTTAAACAATGAGCAGTTCTTC.

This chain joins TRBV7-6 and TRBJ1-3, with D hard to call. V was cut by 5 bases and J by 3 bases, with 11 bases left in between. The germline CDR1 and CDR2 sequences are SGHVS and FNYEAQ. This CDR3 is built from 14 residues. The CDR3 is CASSLGNGGNTIYF. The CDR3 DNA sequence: TGTGCCAGCAGCCTAGGAAACGGTGGAAACACCATATATTTT.

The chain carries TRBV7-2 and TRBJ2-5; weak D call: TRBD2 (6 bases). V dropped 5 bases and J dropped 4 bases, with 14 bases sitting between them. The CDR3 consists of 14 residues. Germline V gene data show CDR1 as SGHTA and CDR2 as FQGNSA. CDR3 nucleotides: TGTGCCAGCAGCCCGCGGGGACCAGCAGAGACCCAGTACTTC. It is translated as CASSPRGPAETQYF.

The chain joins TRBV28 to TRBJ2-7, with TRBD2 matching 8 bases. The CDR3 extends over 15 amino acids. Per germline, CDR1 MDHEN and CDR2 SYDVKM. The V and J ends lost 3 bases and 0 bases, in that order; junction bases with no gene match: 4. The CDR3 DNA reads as TGTGCCAGCAGTTTCCCGGGGGGGGCCTCCTACGAGCAGTACTTC. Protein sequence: CASSFPGGASYEQYF.

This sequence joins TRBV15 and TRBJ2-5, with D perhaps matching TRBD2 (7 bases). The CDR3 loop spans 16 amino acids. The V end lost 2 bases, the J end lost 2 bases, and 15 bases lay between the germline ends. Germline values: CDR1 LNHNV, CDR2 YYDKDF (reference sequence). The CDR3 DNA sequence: TGTGCCACCAGCAGACGGGGGGCCCAACAACAAGAGACCCAGTACTTC. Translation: CATSRRGAQQQETQYF.

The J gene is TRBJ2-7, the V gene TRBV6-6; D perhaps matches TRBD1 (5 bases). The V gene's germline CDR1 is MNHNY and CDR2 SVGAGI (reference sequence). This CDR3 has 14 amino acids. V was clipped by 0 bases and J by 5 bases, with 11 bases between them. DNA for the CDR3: TGTGCCAGCAGTTACTCTCAGGGTTACCACGAGCAGTACTTC. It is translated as CASSYSQGYHEQYF.

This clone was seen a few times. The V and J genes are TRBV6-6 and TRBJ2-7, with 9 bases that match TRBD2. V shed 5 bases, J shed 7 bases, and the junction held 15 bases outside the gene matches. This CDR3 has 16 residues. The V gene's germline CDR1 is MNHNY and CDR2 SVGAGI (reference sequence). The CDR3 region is CASSRVPAGGPGEQYF. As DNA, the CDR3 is TGTGCCAGCAGTCGAGTTCCGGCGGGAGGGCCGGGGGAGCAGTACTTC.

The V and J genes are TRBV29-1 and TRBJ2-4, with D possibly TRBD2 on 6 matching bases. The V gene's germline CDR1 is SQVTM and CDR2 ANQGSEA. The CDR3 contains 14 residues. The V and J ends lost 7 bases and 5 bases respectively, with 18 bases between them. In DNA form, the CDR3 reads TGCAGCGCCAGAAGCAGGAGGGCAGAAAACATTCAGTACTTC. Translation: CSARSRRAENIQYF.

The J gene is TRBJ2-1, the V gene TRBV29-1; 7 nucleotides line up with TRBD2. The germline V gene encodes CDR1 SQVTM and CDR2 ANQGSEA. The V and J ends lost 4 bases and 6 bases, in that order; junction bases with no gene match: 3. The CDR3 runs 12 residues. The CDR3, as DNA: TGCAGCGTTGGCCGGACTAGCAATGAGCAGTTCTTC. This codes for CSVGRTSNEQFF.

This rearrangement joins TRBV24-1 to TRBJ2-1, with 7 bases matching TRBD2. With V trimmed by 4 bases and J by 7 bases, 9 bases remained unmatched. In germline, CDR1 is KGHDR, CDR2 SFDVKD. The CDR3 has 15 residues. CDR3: CATSETRAGMNEQFF. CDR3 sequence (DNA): TGTGCCACCAGTGAGACACGAGCGGGGATGAATGAGCAGTTCTTC.

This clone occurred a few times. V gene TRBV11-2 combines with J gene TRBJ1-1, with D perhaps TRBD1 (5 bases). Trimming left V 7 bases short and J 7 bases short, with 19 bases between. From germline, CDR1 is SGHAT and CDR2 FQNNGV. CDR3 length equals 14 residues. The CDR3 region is CASNSRGGSIEAFF. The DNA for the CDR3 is TGTGCCAGCAACTCGCGGGGGGGATCGATTGAAGCTTTCTTT. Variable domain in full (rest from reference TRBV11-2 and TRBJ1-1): EAGVAQSPRYKIIEKRQSVAFWCNPISGHATLYWYQQILGQGPKLLIQFQNNGVVDDSQLPKDRFSAERLKGVDSTLKIQPAKLEDSAVYLCASNSRGGSIEAFFGQGTRLTVV.

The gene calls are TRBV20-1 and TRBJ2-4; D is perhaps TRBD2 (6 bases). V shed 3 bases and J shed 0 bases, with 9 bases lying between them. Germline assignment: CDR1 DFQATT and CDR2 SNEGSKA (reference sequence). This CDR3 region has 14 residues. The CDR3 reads CSASSGLAKNIQYF. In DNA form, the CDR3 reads TGCAGTGCTAGTAGCGGACTAGCCAAAAACATTCAGTACTTC.

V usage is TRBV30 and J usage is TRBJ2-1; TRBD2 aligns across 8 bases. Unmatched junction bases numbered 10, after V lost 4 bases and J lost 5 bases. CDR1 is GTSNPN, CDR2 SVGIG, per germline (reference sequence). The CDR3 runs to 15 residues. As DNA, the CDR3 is TGTGCCTGGAATAGGGTAGCGGGACTCAACAATGAGCAGTTCTTC. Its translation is CAWNRVAGLNNEQFF.

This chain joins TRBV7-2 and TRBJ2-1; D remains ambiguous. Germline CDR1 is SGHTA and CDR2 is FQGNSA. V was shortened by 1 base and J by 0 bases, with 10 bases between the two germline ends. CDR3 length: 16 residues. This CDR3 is CASSLGLSSSYNEQFF. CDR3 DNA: TGTGCCAGCAGCTTAGGACTGTCTAGCTCCTACAATGAGCAGTTCTTC.

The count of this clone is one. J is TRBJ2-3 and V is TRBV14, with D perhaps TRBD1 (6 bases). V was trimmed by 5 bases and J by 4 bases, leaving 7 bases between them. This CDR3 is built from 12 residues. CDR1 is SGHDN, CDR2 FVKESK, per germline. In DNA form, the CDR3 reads TGTGCCAGCAGCTCAGGGGCAGATACGCAGTATTTT. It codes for CASSSGADTQYF.